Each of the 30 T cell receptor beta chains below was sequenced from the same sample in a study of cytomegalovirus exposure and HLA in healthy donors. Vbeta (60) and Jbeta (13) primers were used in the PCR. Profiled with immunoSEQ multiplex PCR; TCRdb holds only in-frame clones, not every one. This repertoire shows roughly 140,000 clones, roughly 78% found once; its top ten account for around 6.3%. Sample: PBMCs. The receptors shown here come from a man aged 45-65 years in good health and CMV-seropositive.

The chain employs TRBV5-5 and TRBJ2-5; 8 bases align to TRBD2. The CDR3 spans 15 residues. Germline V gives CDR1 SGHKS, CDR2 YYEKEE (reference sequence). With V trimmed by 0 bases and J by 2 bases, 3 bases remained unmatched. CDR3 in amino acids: CASSLAGGGQETQYF. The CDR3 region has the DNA TGTGCCAGCAGCTTGGCTGGCGGGGGGCAAGAGACCCAGTACTTC. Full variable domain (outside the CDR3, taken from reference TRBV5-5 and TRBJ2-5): DAGVTQSPTHLIKTRGQQVTLRCSPISGHKSVSWYQQVLGQGPQFIFQYYEKEERGRGNFPDRFSARQFPNYSSELNVNALLLGDSALYLCASSLAGGGQETQYFGPGTRLLVL.

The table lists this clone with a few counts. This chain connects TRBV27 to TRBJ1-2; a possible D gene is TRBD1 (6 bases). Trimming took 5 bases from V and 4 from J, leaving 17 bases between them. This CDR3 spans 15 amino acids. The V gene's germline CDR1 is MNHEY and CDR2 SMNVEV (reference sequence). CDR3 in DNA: TGTGCCAGCAGTATCGGGGGGGCCAGGTTCTATGGCTACACCTTC. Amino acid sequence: CASSIGGARFYGYTF.

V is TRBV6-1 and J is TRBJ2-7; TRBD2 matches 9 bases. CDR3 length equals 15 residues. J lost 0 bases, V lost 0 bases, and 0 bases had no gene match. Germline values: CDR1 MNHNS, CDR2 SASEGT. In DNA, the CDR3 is TGTGCCAGCAGTGAAGCTAGCGGGAGCTCCTACGAGCAGTACTTC. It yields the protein CASSEASGSSYEQYF.

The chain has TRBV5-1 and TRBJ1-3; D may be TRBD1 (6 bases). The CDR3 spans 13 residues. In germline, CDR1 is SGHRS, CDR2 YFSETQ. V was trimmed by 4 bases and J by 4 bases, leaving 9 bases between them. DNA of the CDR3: TGCGCCAGCAGCCAGGGGTCAGGAAACACCATATATTTT. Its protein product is CASSQGSGNTIYF.

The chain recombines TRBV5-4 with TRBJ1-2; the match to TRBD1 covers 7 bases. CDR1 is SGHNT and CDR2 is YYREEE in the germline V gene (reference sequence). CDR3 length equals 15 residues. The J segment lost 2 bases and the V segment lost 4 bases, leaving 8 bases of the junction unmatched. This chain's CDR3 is CASSGEAGGNYGYTF. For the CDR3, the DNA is TGTGCCAGCAGCGGGGAGGCAGGGGGAAACTATGGCTACACCTTC.

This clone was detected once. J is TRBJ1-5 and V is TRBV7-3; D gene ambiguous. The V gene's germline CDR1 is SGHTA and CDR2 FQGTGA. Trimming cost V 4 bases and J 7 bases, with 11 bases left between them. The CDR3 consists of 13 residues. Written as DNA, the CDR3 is TGTGCCAGCAGCTATGGAGAGCGCCAGCCCCAGCATTTT. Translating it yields CASSYGERQPQHF.

The CDR3 sequence is CASSLFGNEYNEQFF. The DNA for the CDR3 is TGCGCCAGCAGCTTGTTCGGGAACGAGTACAATGAGCAGTTCTTC. The chain employs TRBV5-1 and TRBJ2-1, with D perhaps TRBD2 (5 bases). Trimming left V 1 base short and J 4 bases short, with 12 bases between. The CDR3 runs to 15 residues. CDR1 and CDR2 (germline): SGHRS, YFSETQ.

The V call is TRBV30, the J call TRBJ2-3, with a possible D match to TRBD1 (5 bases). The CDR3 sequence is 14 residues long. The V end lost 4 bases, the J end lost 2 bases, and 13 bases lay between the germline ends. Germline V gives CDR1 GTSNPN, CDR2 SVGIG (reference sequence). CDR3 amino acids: CAWNGRAPTDTQYF. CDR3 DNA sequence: TGTGCCTGGAATGGCAGGGCTCCCACAGATACGCAGTATTTT.

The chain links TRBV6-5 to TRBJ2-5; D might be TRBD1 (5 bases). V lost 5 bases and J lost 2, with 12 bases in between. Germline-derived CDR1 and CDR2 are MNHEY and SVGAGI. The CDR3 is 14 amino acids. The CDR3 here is CASSVGRSQETQYF. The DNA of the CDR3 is TGTGCCAGCAGTGTGGGGCGGAGTCAAGAGACCCAGTACTTC.

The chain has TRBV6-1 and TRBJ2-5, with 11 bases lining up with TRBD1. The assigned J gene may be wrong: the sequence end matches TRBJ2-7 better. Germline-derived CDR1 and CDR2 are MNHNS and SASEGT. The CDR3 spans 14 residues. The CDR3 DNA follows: TGTGCCAGCATGAGGGACAGGGGGGCCTACGAGCAGTACTTC. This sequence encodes CASMRDRGAYEQYF.

CDR3 protein: CASSPRTGGIDEQFF. In DNA, the CDR3 is TGTGCCAGCTCACCGAGGACAGGGGGGATCGATGAGCAGTTCTTC. The chain employs TRBV18 and TRBJ2-1, with 10 bases identical to TRBD1. With V trimmed by 3 bases and J by 8 bases, 7 bases remained unmatched. The CDR3 contains 15 residues. Germline V CDR1 and CDR2: KGHSH, LQKENI. Variable domain in full (rest from reference TRBV18 and TRBJ2-1): NAGVMQNPRHLVRRRGQEARLRCSPMKGHSHVYWYRQLPEEGLKFMVYLQKENIIDESGMPKERFSAEFPKEGPSILRIQQVVRGDSAAYFCASSPRTGGIDEQFFGPGTRLTVL.

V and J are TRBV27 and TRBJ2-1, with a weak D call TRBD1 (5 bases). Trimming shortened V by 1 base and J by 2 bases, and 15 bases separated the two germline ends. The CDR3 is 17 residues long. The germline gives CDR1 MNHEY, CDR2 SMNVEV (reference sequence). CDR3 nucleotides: TGTGCCAGCAGTTTATTCCCCGAACGACAGACCTACAATGAGCAGTTCTTC. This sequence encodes CASSLFPERQTYNEQFF.

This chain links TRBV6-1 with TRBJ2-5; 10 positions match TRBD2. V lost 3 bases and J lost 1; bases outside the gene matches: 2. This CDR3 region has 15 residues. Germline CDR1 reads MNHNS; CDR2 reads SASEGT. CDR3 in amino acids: CASSELAGGQETQYF. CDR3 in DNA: TGTGCCAGCAGTGAGTTAGCGGGAGGCCAAGAGACCCAGTACTTC.

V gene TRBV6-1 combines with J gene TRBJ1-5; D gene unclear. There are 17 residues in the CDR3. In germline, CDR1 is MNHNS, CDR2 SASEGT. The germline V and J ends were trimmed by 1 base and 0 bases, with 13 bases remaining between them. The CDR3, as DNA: TGTGCCAGCAGTGAAGGGGCTCAATATTTTAGCAATCAGCCCCAGCATTTT. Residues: CASSEGAQYFSNQPQHF.

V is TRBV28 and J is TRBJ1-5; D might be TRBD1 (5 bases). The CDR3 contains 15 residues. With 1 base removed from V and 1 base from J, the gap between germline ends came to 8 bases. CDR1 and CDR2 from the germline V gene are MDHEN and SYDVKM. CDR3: CASSLFDRSNQPQHF. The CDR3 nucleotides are TGTGCCAGCAGTTTATTCGACAGAAGCAATCAGCCCCAGCATTTT.

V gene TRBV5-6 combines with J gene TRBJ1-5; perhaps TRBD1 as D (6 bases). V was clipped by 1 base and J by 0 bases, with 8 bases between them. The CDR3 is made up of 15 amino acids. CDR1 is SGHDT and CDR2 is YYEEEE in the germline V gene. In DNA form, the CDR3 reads TGTGCCAGCAGCTTGAGACAGGTTAGCAATCAGCCCCAGCATTTT. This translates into CASSLRQVSNQPQHF.

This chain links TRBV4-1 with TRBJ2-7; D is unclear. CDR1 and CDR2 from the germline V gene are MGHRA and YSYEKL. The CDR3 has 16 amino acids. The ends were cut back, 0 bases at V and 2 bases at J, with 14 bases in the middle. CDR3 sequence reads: CASSQDRSFSPYEQYF. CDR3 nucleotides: TGCGCCAGCAGCCAAGATCGGTCCTTTTCACCCTACGAGCAGTACTTC.

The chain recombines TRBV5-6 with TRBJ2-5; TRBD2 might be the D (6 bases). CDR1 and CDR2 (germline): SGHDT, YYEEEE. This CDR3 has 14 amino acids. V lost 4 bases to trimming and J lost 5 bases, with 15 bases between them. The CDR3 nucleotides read TGTGCCAGCAGCACAGGACTAAGCAGGGAGACCCAGTACTTC. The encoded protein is CASSTGLSRETQYF.

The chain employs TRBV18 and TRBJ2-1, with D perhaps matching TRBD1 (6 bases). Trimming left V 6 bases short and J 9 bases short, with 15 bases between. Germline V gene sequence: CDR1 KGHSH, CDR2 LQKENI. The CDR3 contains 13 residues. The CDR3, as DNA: TGTGCCAGCTCTCGGGACACGGGCGGTGAGCAGTTCTTC. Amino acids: CASSRDTGGEQFF.

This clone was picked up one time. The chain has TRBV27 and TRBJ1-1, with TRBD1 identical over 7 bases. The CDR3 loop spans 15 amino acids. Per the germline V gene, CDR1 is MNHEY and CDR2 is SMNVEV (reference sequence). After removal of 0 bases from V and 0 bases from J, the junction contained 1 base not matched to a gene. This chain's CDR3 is CASSLSDRLNTEAFF. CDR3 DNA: TGTGCCAGCAGTTTATCGGACAGGTTGAACACTGAAGCTTTCTTT.

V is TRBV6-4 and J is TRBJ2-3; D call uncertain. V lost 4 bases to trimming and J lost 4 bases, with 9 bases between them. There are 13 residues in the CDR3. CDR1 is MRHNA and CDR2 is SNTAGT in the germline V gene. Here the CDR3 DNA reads TGTGCCAGCAGTGTCACGGAGTCAGATACGCAGTATTTT. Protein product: CASSVTESDTQYF.

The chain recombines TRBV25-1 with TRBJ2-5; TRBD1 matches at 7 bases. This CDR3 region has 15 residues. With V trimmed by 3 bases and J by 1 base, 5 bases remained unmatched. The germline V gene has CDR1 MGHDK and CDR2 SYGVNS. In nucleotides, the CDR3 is TGTGCCAGCAGTGACCCAGGGGGTCTCCAAGAGACCCAGTACTTC. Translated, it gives CASSDPGGLQETQYF.

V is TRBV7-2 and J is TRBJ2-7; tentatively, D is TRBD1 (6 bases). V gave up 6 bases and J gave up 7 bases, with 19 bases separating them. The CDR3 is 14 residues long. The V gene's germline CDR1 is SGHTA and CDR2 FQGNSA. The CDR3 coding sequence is TGTGCCAGCAGATATCCGGGACATTCTCAGGAGCAGTACTTC. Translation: CASRYPGHSQEQYF.

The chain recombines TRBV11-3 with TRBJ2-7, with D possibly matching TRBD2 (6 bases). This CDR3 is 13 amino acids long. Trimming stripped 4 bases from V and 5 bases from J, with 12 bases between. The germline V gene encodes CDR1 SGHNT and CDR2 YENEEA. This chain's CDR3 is CASSSSRGHEQYF. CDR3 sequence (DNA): TGTGCCAGCAGCTCCTCGCGGGGTCACGAGCAGTACTTC.

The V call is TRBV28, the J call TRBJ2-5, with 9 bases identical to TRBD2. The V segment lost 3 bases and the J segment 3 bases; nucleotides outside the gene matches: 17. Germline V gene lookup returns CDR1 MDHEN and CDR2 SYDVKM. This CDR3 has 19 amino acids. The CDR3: CASSFRWGRGGRAEETQYF. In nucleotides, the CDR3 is TGTGCCAGCAGTTTTAGGTGGGGGAGGGGCGGGAGGGCCGAAGAGACCCAGTACTTC.

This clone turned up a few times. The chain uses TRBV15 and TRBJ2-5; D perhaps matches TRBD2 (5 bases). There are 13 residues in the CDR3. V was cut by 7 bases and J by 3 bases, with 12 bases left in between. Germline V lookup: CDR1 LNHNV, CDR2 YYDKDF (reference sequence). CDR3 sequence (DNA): TGTGCCACCACCGACGGGAATGAAGAGACCCAGTACTTC. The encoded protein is CATTDGNEETQYF.

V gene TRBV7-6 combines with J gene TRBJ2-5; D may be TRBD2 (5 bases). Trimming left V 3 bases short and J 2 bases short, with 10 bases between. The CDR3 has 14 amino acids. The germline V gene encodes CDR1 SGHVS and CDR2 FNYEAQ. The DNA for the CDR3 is TGTGCCAGCAGCTTCCCGGGATCTCAAGAGACCCAGTACTTC. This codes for CASSFPGSQETQYF.

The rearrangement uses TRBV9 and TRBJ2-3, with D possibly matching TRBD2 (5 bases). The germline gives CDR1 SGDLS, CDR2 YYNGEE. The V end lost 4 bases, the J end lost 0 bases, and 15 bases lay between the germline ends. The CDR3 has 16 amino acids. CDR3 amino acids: CASSPQSSGSTDTQYF. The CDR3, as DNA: TGTGCCAGCAGCCCCCAGTCTTCGGGAAGCACAGATACGCAGTATTTT.

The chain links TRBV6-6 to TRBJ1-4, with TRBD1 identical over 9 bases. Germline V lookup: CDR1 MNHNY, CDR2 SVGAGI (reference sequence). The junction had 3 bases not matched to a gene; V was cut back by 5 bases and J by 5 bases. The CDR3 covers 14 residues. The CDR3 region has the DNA TGTGCCAGCAGTCTGACAGGGGGAAATGAAAAACTGTTTTTT. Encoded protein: CASSLTGGNEKLFF.

The CDR3 spells CASDAQGTNEQYF. The CDR3 DNA is TGTGCTTCCGATGCGCAGGGGACCAACGAGCAGTACTTC. The V call is TRBV28, the J call TRBJ2-7; D might be TRBD1 (6 bases). There are 13 residues in the CDR3. Germline CDR1 and CDR2: MDHEN and SYDVKM.